Following are 9 T cell receptor beta chains from one sample sequenced in a study of cytomegalovirus exposure and HLA in healthy donors. The PCR ran on 60 Vbeta and 13 Jbeta primers. Profiled with immunoSEQ multiplex PCR; TCRdb holds only in-frame clones, not every one. The repertoire consists of some 140,000 clones, with roughly 89% occurring once and the leading ten covering roughly 5%. Sequencing was done on a sample of PBMCs. These receptors came from a woman in her twenties or thirties in good health and CMV-seronegative.

The genes are TRBV7-6 and TRBJ2-1; 12 nucleotides agree with TRBD2. The J segment lost 6 bases and the V segment lost 5 bases, leaving 17 bases of the junction unmatched. The germline CDR1 and CDR2 sequences are SGHVS and FNYEAQ. This CDR3 is built from 19 residues. The DNA for the CDR3 is TGTGCCAGCAGCCAACTTTATCCCCTAGCGGGAGGGCGTCGCAATGAGCAGTTCTTC. Amino acid sequence: CASSQLYPLAGGRRNEQFF.

The gene calls are TRBV10-3 and TRBJ2-1; 7 nucleotides match TRBD1. The germline CDR1 and CDR2 sequences are ENHRY and SYGVKD. The CDR3 totals 15 residues. V shed 3 bases and J 4 bases; nucleotides not matched to a gene: 6. The CDR3 DNA sequence: TGTGCCATCAGTGAAGGGACAGTAGCGTACAATGAGCAGTTCTTC. The encoded protein is CAISEGTVAYNEQFF.

The gene calls are TRBV30 and TRBJ1-6, with 8 positions matching TRBD1. CDR3 length: 19 amino acids. Trimming cost V 0 bases and J 8 bases; bases outside gene matches: 18. Looked up from germline, CDR1 is GTSNPN and CDR2 is SVGIG (reference sequence). CDR3 bases: TGTGCCTGGAGTGTAGGGACAGGACTTAATCTCCTAACGGATTCACCCCTCCACTTT. Its protein is CAWSVGTGLNLLTDSPLHF.

The chain joins TRBV7-3 to TRBJ2-7; no reliable D call. Germline V gene data show CDR1 as SGHTA and CDR2 as FQGTGA. V lost 2 bases and J 4 bases, leaving 9 bases between the germline ends. The CDR3 sequence is 13 residues long. CDR3: CASSLSREYEQYF. The DNA of the CDR3 is TGTGCCAGCAGCTTATCTCGAGAGTACGAGCAGTACTTC. Filled out from reference TRBV7-3 and TRBJ2-7, the complete variable domain reads GAGVSQTPSNKVTEKGKYVELRCDPISGHTALYWYRQSLGQGPEFLIYFQGTGAADDSGLPNDRFFAVRPEGSVSTLKIQRTERGDSAVYLCASSLSREYEQYFGPGTRLTVT.

This clone showed up just once. The chain joins TRBV9 to TRBJ2-7; 8 bases map to TRBD2. Germline CDR1 SGDLS, CDR2 YYNGEE. The V gene end was trimmed by 3 bases and the J gene end by 6 bases; junction bases not matched to a gene: 8. The CDR3 has 14 residues. CDR3 sequence (DNA): TGTGCCAGCAGCGGAAGCGGGAGTTGGGGCGAGCAGTACTTC. Its protein is CASSGSGSWGEQYF. The full variable domain, with the rest looked up from reference TRBV9 and TRBJ2-7, is DSGVTQTPKHLITATGQRVTLRCSPRSGDLSVYWYQQSLDQGLQFLIQYYNGEERAKGNILERFSAQQFPDLHSELNLSSLELGDSALYFCASSGSGSWGEQYFGPGTRLTVT.

The V and J genes are TRBV5-1 and TRBJ1-3, with 7 nucleotides matching TRBD1. Germline trimming cut 0 bases from V and 0 bases from J; bases unmatched to any gene: 0. In germline, CDR1 is SGHRS, CDR2 YFSETQ. This CDR3 spans 15 amino acids. CDR3 region: CASSLGDSSGNTIYF. Written as DNA, the CDR3 is TGCGCCAGCAGCTTGGGGGACAGCTCTGGAAACACCATATATTTT. Full variable domain (outside the CDR3, taken from reference TRBV5-1 and TRBJ1-3): KAGVTQTPRYLIKTRGQQVTLSCSPISGHRSVSWYQQTPGQGLQFLFEYFSETQRNKGNFPGRFSGRQFSNSRSEMNVSTLELGDSALYLCASSLGDSSGNTIYFGEGSWLTVV.

The rearrangement links TRBV2 to TRBJ2-5; D may be TRBD1 (6 bases). Germline V gene lookup returns CDR1 SNHLY and CDR2 FYNNEI. The ends were cut back, 8 bases at V and 5 bases at J, with 18 bases in the middle. The CDR3 length is 14 residues. As DNA, the CDR3 is TGTGCCAGCGGCGGAACAGGGAATGCGGAGACCCAGTACTTC. As protein: CASGGTGNAETQYF.

The chain combines TRBV7-3 with TRBJ2-3, with 11 bases lining up with TRBD2. Trimming took 2 bases from V and 5 from J; bases not matched to a gene: 9. The CDR3 runs to 17 residues. CDR1 and CDR2 from the germline V gene are SGHTA and FQGTGA. This CDR3 is CASSLGLAGGERDTQYF. CDR3 DNA: TGTGCCAGCAGCTTAGGGCTAGCGGGGGGCGAGCGAGATACGCAGTATTTT.

J is TRBJ2-1 and V is TRBV12-5, with 8 bases fitting TRBD1. Per the germline V gene, CDR1 is LGHNT and CDR2 is FRNRAP. The length of the CDR3 is 15 residues. After removal of 1 base from V and 2 bases from J, the junction contained 1 base not matched to a gene. CDR3 loop: CASGLGTGTYNEQFF. CDR3 bases: TGTGCTAGTGGTTTGGGGACAGGGACCTACAATGAGCAGTTCTTC.